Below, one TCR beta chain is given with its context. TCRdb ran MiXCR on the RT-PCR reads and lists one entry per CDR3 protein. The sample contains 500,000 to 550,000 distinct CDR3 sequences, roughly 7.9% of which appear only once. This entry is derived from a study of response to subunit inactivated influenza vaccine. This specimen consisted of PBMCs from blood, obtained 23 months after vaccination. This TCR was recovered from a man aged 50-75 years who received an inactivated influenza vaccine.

The chain's CDR3 is CASSLEARNNEQFF. CDR3 sequence (DNA): TGTGCCAGCAGTTTAGAGGCTCGAAACAATGAGCAGTTCTTC. The V call is TRBV12-3 or TRBV12-4, the J call TRBJ2-1; no clear D gene. The V gene lost 1 base and the J gene lost 5 bases, with 9 bases spanning the gap. There are 14 residues in the CDR3.